Presented here are 8 T cell receptor beta chains from one specimen sequenced in a study of blood T cell repertoires in COVID-19. The table came from immunoSEQ multiplex PCR; TCRdb's copy has only in-frame clones and leaves some out. The table has under 100,000 clones, around 82% seen once. The material sequenced was peripheral blood. These receptors were taken from an elderly woman with COVID-19, enrolled during active disease.

J is TRBJ2-2 and V is TRBV7-9; no clear D. V was clipped by 10 bases and J by 1 base, with 16 bases between them. The CDR3 loop spans 15 amino acids. CDR1 is SEHNR, CDR2 FQNEAQ, per germline (reference sequence). CDR3 nucleotide sequence: TGTGCCACCCGGATTCAGGCGATGAACACCGGGGAGCTGTTTTTT. This sequence encodes CATRIQAMNTGELFF.

V and J are TRBV3-1 (or the pseudogene TRBV3-2) and TRBJ2-7, with TRBD2 matching over 9 bases. With V trimmed by 1 base and J by 7 bases, 11 bases remained unmatched. CDR3 length equals 16 residues. Germline V CDR1 and CDR2: LGHDT, YNNKEL (reference sequence). The CDR3 reads CASSQAGGGGAGEQYF. The CDR3 DNA sequence: TGTGCCAGCAGCCAAGCAGGAGGCGGGGGGGCCGGGGAGCAGTACTTC.

The chain combines TRBV19 with TRBJ2-1, with D unresolved. Trimming pared 7 bases from V and 3 bases from J, leaving 22 bases between. Germline V gene data show CDR1 as LNHDA and CDR2 as SQIVND (reference sequence). The length of the CDR3 is 17 residues. The chain's CDR3 is CASITRHSEMFYNEQFF. In DNA form, the CDR3 reads TGTGCCAGTATTACCCGACACAGTGAGATGTTCTACAATGAGCAGTTCTTC.

This clone occurred a few times. The V and J genes are TRBV6-4 and TRBJ1-6; D is perhaps TRBD1 (5 bases). Germline loops: CDR1 MRHNA, CDR2 SNTAGT. Trimming took 2 bases from V and 10 from J, leaving 12 bases between them. This CDR3 is 14 amino acids long. CDR3 sequence reads: CASSDRGGQSPLHF. The DNA for the CDR3 is TGTGCCAGCAGTGACCGCGGGGGTCAGTCACCCCTCCACTTT.

The CDR3 DNA is TGTGCCAGCAGTGAACGTAGCGGGAGGGCCTGGGAGCAGTACTTC. This encodes CASSERSGRAWEQYF. The chain uses TRBV6-1 and TRBJ2-7, with 11 bases that match TRBD2. The CDR3 runs 15 residues. Germline V CDR1 and CDR2: MNHNS, SASEGT. V was pared by 2 bases and J by 7 bases, with 7 bases of the junction left unmatched.

The genes are TRBV30 and TRBJ1-6; a possible D gene is TRBD1 (5 bases). V was pared by 0 bases and J by 18 bases, with 12 bases between. CDR1 GTSNPN and CDR2 SVGIG come from the germline V gene (reference sequence). This CDR3 spans 11 amino acids. In DNA form, the CDR3 reads TGTGCCTGGAGTGTAGGGACTAGGGGCCACTTT. Its translation: CAWSVGTRGHF.

The chain joins TRBV5-1 to TRBJ2-1, with a tentative D call TRBD2 (5 bases). V lost 7 bases and J lost 2, with 16 bases in between. CDR1 and CDR2 (germline): SGHRS, YFSETQ. The CDR3 runs 15 residues. The CDR3 reads CASLSPGFPYNEQFF. As DNA, the CDR3 is TGCGCCAGCTTATCCCCGGGATTTCCCTACAATGAGCAGTTCTTC.

The V gene is TRBV30, the J gene TRBJ2-1; 10 bases are shared with TRBD2. The CDR3 contains 14 residues. V lost 2 bases to trimming and J lost 7 bases; unmatched junction nucleotides: 5. Germline CDR1 GTSNPN, CDR2 SVGIG (reference sequence). The CDR3 DNA reads TGTGCCTGGAGTCGGGCTAGCGGGGGAAATGAGCAGTTCTTC. It specifies CAWSRASGGNEQFF.